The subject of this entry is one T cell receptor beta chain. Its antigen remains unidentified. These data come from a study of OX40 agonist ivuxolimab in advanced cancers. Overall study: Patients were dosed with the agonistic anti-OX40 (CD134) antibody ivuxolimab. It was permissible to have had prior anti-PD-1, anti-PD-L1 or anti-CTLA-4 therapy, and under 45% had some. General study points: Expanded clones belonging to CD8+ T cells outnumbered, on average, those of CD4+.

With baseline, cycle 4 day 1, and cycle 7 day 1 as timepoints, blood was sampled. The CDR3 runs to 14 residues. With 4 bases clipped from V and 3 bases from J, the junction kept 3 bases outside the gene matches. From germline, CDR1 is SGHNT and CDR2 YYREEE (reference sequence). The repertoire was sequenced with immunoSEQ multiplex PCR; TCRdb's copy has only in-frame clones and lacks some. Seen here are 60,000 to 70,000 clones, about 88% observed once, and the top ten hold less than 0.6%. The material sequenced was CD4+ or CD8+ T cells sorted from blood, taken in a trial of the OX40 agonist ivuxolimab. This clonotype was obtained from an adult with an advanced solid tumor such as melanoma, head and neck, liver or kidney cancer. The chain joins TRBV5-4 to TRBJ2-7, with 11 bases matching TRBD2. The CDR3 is CASSAGTSGYEQYF. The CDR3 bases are TGTGCCAGCAGCGCCGGGACTAGCGGCTACGAGCAGTACTTC.